This T cell receptor beta chain was recorded in a study of shared clonotypes between healthy human individuals. For the study at large: Participating donors consisted of a couple of women and a few men aged 18 to 49.

In this sample, this clone turned up a few times. Its antigen remains unidentified. The germline gives CDR1 SNHLY, CDR2 FYNNEI. The CDR3 totals 14 residues. Trimming cost V 4 bases and J 11 bases, with 18 bases left between them. For each subset, genomic DNA was distributed in equal portions over several immunoSEQ plates. Repertoires were generated with immunoSEQ multiplex PCR, while TCRdb's copy carries only in-frame clones and drops some. The table records more than 450,000 clones, about four fifths of them present only once. Donors, without exception, were Caucasian adults residing in Nashville, Tennessee. The study's findings and limits: It was the few donors that limited the genetic and exposure-history diversity represented.

Sequenced: PBMCs. This clonotype was sampled from a woman in her forties in good health. Some clones in this sample may be carry-over from other donors' samples. The V gene is TRBV2, the J gene TRBJ1-5, with a weak D call TRBD1 (5 bases). The CDR3 DNA is TGTGCCAGCAGTGTTTCAGGGTTCCTTCTAGCCCAGCATTTT. Its translation: CASSVSGFLLAQHF.